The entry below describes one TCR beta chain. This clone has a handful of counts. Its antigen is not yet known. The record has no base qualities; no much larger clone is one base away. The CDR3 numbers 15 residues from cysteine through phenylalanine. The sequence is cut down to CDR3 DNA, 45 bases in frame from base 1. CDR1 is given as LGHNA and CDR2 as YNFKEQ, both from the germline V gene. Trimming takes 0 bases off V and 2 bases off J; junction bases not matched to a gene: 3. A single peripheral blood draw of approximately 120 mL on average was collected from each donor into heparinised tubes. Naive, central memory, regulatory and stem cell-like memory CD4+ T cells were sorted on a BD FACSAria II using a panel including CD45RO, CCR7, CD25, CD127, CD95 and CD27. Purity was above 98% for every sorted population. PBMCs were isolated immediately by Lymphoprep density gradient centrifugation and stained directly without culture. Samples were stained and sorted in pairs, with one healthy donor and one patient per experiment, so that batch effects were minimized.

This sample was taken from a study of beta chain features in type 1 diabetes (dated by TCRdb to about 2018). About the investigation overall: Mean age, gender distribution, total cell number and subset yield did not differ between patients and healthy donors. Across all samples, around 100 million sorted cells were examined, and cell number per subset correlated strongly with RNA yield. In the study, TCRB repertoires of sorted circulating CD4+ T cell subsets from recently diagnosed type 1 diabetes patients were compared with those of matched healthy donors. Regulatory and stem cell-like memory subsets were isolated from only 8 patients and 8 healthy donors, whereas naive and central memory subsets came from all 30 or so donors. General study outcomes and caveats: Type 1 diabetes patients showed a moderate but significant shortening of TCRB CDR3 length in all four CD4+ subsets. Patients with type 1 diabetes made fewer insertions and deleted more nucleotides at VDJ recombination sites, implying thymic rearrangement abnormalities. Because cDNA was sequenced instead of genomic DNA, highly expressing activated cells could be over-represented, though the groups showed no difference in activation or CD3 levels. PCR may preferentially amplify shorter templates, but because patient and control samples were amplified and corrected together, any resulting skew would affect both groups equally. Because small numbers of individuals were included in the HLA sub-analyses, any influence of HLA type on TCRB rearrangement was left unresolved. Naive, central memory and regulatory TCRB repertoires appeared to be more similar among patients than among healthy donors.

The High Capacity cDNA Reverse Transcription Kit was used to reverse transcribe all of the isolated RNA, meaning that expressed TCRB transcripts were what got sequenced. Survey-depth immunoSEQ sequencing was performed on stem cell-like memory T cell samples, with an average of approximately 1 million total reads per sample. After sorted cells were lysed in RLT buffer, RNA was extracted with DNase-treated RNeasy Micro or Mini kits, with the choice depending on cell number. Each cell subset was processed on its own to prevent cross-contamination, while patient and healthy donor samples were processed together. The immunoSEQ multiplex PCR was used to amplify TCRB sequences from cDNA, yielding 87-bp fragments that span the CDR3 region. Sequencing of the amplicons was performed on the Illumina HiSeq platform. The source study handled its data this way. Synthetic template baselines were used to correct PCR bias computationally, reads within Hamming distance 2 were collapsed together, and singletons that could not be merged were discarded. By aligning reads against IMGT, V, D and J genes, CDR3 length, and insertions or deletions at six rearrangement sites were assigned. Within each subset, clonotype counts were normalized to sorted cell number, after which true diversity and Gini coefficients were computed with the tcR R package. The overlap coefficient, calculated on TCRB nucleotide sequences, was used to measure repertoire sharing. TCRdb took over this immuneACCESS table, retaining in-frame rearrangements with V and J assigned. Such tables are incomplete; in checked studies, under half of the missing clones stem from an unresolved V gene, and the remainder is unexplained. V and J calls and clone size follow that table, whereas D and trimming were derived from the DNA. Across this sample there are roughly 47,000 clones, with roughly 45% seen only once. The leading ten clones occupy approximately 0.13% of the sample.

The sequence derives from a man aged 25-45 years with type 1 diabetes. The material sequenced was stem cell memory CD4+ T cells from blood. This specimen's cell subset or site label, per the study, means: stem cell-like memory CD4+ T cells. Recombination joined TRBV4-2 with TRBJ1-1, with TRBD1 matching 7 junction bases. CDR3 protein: CASSQETGYNTEAFF. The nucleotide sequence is TGTGCCAGCAGCCAAGAGACAGGGTATAACACTGAAGCTTTCTTT.